The rows below give T cell receptor beta chains drawn from one sample of a study of response to subunit inactivated influenza vaccine. Each CDR3 protein gets one entry after TCRdb re-called the RT-PCR reads with MiXCR. The sample lists over 150,000 distinct CDR3 sequences; approximately 11% were seen once. This sample comprised non-naive T cells sorted from PBMCs, obtained 35 to 45 days after vaccination. The receptors were sampled from a man in his forties or fifties who received an inactivated influenza vaccine. Both conserved end residues are part of each CDR3. A D gene is named only where the DNA matches it firmly. Rows may omit the clone size; those that give it use once, few, many or a size class.

TRBJ2-1 TRBD2 many TRBV4-3 TGCGCCAGCAGCCAAGGTAGCGGGCCCAATGAGCAGTTCTTC CASSQGSGPNEQFF
TRBJ2-1 TRBD2 many TRBV29-1 TGCAGCGTTGAAGAACTAGCGGGAGGTTACAATGAGCAGTTCTTC CSVEELAGGYNEQFF
TRBJ1-5 TRBD1 many TRBV16 TGTGCCAGCAGCCCCAGGGGGGGAAGCAATCAGCCCCAGCATTTT CASSPRGGSNQPQHF
TRBJ2-5 NA few TRBV20-1 TGCAGTGCTTCCCTCTTACTAGGGACCCAGTACTTC CSASLLLGTQYF
TRBJ1-2 TRBD1 many TRBV5-6 TGTGCCAGCAGCTTTAGGACAGGGAGCTATGGCTACACCTTC CASSFRTGSYGYTF
TRBJ2-5 TRBD1 NA TRBV28 TGTGCCAGCAGTTTAGGGGGACAGCCCCAGACCCAGTACTTC CASSLGGQPQTQYF
TRBJ2-3 TRBD2 NA TRBV7-2 TGTGCCAGCAGCTTAGATGGTAGTAGCGGGATGGATACGCAGTATTTT CASSLDGSSGMDTQYF
TRBJ2-5 NA NA TRBV15 TGTGCCACCAGCAGGTCAGAGCCCCGGGGCCAAGAGACCCAGTACTTC CATSRSEPRGQETQYF
TRBJ1-2 TRBD1 NA TRBV7-9 TGTGCCAGCAGCTTAGAGGGACAGACAGCTGGCTACACCTTC CASSLEGQTAGYTF
TRBJ2-2 NA NA TRBV7-2 TGTGCCAGCAGCTTAGCCCTGACAGGAAACACCGGGGAGCTGTTTTTT CASSLALTGNTGELFF
TRBJ1-6 TRBD1 NA TRBV20-1 TGCAGTGCTAACGGCGCGGGACAGGGGATTAATTCACCCCTCCACTTT CSANGAGQGINSPLHF
TRBJ2-3 TRBD2 few TRBV7-8 TGTGCCAGCACGCGGGGGGCTACAAGTGATACGCAGTATTTT CASTRGATSDTQYF
TRBJ1-2 NA NA TRBV20-1 TGCAGTGCTAGAGCTTCGACTAACTATGGCTACACCTTT CSARASTNYGYTF
TRBJ2-7 TRBD1 few TRBV6-5 TGTGCCAGCAGTTACTCCCGGGACAGGGGCTACGAGCAGTACTTC CASSYSRDRGYEQYF
TRBJ1-1 TRBD1 NA TRBV3-1 TGTGCCAGCAGCCCCGGGACAGGTCAGAACACTGAAGCTTTCTTT CASSPGTGQNTEAFF
TRBJ2-1 TRBD2 few TRBV6-5 TGTGCCAGCAGTTACTCGGCCTTGACGGGAGGGCCCCTTTACAATGAGCAGTTCTTC CASSYSALTGGPLYNEQFF
TRBJ2-5 NA many TRBV5-1 TGCGCCAGCAGCTCCTCGGGAATTGGAGAGACCCAGTACTTC CASSSSGIGETQYF
TRBJ2-1 TRBD2 NA TRBV27 TGTGCCAGCAAGACTAGCGGGGGGGCTCATGAGCAGTTCTTC CASKTSGGAHEQFF
TRBJ1-1 NA few TRBV20-1 TGCAGTGCAAGAAAACCGGGACAGAACACTGAAGCTTTCTTT CSARKPGQNTEAFF
TRBJ2-1 TRBD2 many TRBV12-3/TRBV12-4 TGTGCCAGCAGGCCCGGACTAGCGGGGAAATACAATGAGCAGTTCTTC CASRPGLAGKYNEQFF
TRBJ2-3 TRBD2 few TRBV4-3 TGCGCCAGCAGCCAAGACGCGGGGGGCACAGATACGCAGTATTTT CASSQDAGGTDTQYF
TRBJ2-3 TRBD1 NA TRBV18 TGTGCCAGCTCATTAACCGGGACAGGGGGCCGCACAGATACGCAGTATTTT CASSLTGTGGRTDTQYF
TRBJ2-1 NA many TRBV28 TGTGCCAGCAGTTTCGCCCCGGATTACCCATTTAGTGAGCAGTTCTTC CASSFAPDYPFSEQFF
TRBJ2-1 NA NA TRBV10-1 TGCGCCAGCAGTGAGGAGCAGGGGCCCTACAATGAGCAGTTCTTC CASSEEQGPYNEQFF
TRBJ1-1 NA many TRBV5-6 TGTGCCAGCAGCTTGTTTCGGGGAGTCACTGAAGCTTTCTTT CASSLFRGVTEAFF
TRBJ1-2 NA NA TRBV3-1 TGTGCCAGCAGCCAAGCTTCCGGAGGTAACTATGGCTACACCTTC CASSQASGGNYGYTF
TRBJ1-4 NA many TRBV4-2 TGTGCCAGCAGCCACGCTGGCGCCGGGGGGGCCTATGAAAAACTGTTTTTT CASSHAGAGGAYEKLFF
TRBJ2-5 TRBD2 many TRBV18 TGTGCCAGCTCACGTAGCGGGAGCGGAGAGACCCAGTACTTC CASSRSGSGETQYF
TRBJ2-6 NA NA TRBV6-2/TRBV6-3 TGTGCCAGCAGTCAGGGCCTCTCTGGGGCCAACGTCCTGACTTTC CASSQGLSGANVLTF
TRBJ2-7 TRBD2 few TRBV5-1 TGCGCCAGCAGCAACCCGAGCGGGATGGACCTCTACGAGCAGTACTTC CASSNPSGMDLYEQYF
TRBJ1-1 NA NA TRBV5-5 TGTGCCAGCAGCTTGGCCGGGCCGGGTTTTGCTTTCTTT CASSLAGPGFAFF
TRBJ1-2 NA many TRBV28 TGTGCCAGCAGTTTATTGCCGGGGGGTATCTATGGCTACACCTTC CASSLLPGGIYGYTF
TRBJ2-5 NA NA TRBV20-1 TGCAGTGCTAGACGGCCTAGCCTCGGGACCCAGTACTTC CSARRPSLGTQYF
TRBJ2-7 TRBD1 many TRBV20-1 TGCAGTGCTACGGGACAGACCTACTCCTACGAGCAGTACTTC CSATGQTYSYEQYF
TRBJ2-2 NA few TRBV19 TGTGCCAGTAGTTCCTACACCGGGGAGCTGTTTTTT CASSSYTGELFF
TRBJ2-3 TRBD1 NA TRBV6-1 TGTGCCAGCAGAAACCGGGACAGTCAGACAGATACGCAGTATTTT CASRNRDSQTDTQYF
TRBJ1-6 NA NA TRBV11-2 TGTGCCAGCAGCTTAGTGGCAGGGTGGAGCTCCTATAATTCACCCCTCCACTTT CASSLVAGWSSYNSPLHF
TRBJ2-7 NA many TRBV28 TGTGCCAGCAGCCGAACAGGGAACCCCTACGAGCAGTACTTC CASSRTGNPYEQYF
TRBJ2-7 NA NA TRBV19 TGTGCCAGTAGTGCCGGGACGGGGAGGTCCTACGAGCAGTACTTC CASSAGTGRSYEQYF
TRBJ2-5 NA NA TRBV4-1 TGCGCCAGCAGCCTCGCAACGGGAGATGTCACAAAGACCCAGTACTTC CASSLATGDVTKTQYF
TRBJ2-3 TRBD1 NA TRBV4-3 TGCGCCAGCAGCCAAGTCCTTGGGACAGGGGATCGTACGCAGTATTTT CASSQVLGTGDRTQYF
TRBJ1-1 TRBD1 NA TRBV19 TGTGCCAGTAGTACAAACAGGGGCACTGAAGCTTTCTTT CASSTNRGTEAFF